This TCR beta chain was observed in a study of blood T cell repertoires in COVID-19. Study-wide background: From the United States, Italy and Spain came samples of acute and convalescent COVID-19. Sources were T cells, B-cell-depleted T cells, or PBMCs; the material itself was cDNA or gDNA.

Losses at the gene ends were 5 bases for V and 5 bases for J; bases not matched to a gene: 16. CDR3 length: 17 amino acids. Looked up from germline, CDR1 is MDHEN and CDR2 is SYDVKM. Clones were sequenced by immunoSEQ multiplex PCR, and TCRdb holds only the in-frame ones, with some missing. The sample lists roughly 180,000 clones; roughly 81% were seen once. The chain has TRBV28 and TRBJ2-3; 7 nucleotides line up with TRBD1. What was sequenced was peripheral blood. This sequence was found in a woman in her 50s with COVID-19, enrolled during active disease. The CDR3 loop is CASSTKPGQSVGDTQYF. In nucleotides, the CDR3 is TGTGCCAGCAGTACCAAACCGGGACAGTCAGTAGGAGATACGCAGTATTTT. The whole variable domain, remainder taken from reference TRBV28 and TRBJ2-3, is DVKVTQSSRYLVKRTGEKVFLECVQDMDHENMFWYRQDPGLGLRLIYFSYDVKMKEKGDIPEGYSVSREKKERFSLILESASTNQTSMYLCASSTKPGQSVGDTQYFGPGTRLTVL.